The entry that follows covers one T cell receptor beta chain sequence. Its antigen has not been determined. The reads were generated on an Illumina HiSeq 2000. TCR beta cDNA libraries were prepared using 5'RACE template switching, which introduced a universal primer site and unique molecular identifiers. cDNA synthesis was primed from the TCR beta constant segment and was followed by two successive PCR amplification steps. In the authors' own workflow: MIGEC was used to demultiplex reads and group the reads by UMI, and MiTCR was used to assemble and quantify clonotypes. To exclude erroneous sequences, only TCR cDNA sequences supported by at least two reads were retained. Downstream repertoire analysis used the tcR package, and clonotypes were matched across fractions by CDR3 nucleotide sequence plus V segment. VDJmatch was used to annotate antigen specificity against VDJdb, with one amino acid substitution in CDR3 allowed. Through TCRdb reprocessing, the reads give one entry per CDR3 protein sequence; DNA is omitted. The V and J calls and clone size come from TCRdb's table, not from the authors' own analysis. This specimen's table enumerates 150,000 to 200,000 distinct CDR3 sequences. The ten largest clones add up to roughly a fifth of the sample.

HCMV-specific IgG was detected in serum with a commercial ELISA kit to determine HCMV serostatus. Ficoll density gradient centrifugation was used to isolate peripheral blood mononuclear cells from blood. These data are taken from a study of T cells expressing NK-cell markers (dated by TCRdb to the early 2020s). Concerning the study at large: TCR beta-chain repertoires were profiled in sorted CD3+CD56+NKG2C+, CD3+CD56+NKG2C- and CD3+CD56-NKG2C+ T-cell subsets from roughly eight donors. Among the eight sequenced donors, seven were HCMV-seropositive and one was HCMV-seronegative. The eight sequenced donors were randomly selected healthy volunteers, three men and five women. Sequencing of the libraries produced 2 x 150 bp reads on Illumina HiSeq 2000/2500, MiSeq or NextSeq. The investigation overall reported the following: Whether the expanded NKG2C-expressing T cell clones were specific for HCMV antigens was left unclear. Those dominant clonotypes were again the most abundant among CD3+CD56-NKG2C+ cells in a handful of donors, at roughly 25-60.1%. In over five donors, the dominant CD3+CD56+NKG2C+ clonotypes were among the top 10 CD8+ clonotypes and accounted for about 1.0-7.5% of CD8+ T cells.

Via the germline V gene (reference sequence), CDR1 is SEHNR and CDR2 FQNEAQ. Reading from cysteine to phenylalanine, the CDR3 counts 15 amino acids. There is no recorded DNA. Rearrangement joined TRBV7-9 to TRBJ2-7; TCRdb's D call, TRBD1, is unchecked because there is no DNA. Sequencing was carried out using blood T cells: a sorted CD56 or NKG2C T cell subset, CD4+ or CD8+ T cells, or bulk PBMC T cells (not recorded which). This receptor was taken from a man aged 18-75 years in good health. The CDR3: CASSLQGPPNYEQYF.